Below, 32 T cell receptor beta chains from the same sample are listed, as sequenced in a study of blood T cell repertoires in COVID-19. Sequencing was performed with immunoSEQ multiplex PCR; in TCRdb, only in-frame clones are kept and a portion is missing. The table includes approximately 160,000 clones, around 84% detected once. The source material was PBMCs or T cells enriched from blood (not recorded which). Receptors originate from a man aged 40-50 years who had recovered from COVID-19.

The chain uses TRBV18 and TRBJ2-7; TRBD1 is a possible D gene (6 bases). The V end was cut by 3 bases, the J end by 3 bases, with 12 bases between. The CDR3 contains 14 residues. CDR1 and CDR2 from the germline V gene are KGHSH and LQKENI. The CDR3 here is CASSPQGSNYEQYV. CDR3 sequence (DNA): TGTGCCAGCTCACCGCAGGGGTCTAACTACGAGCAGTACGTC.

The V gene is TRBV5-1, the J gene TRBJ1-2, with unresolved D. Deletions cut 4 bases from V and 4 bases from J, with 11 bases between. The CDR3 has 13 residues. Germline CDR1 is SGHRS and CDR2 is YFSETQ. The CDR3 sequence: CASSPPGVYGYTF. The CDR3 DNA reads TGCGCCAGCAGCCCACCGGGAGTCTATGGCTACACCTTC.

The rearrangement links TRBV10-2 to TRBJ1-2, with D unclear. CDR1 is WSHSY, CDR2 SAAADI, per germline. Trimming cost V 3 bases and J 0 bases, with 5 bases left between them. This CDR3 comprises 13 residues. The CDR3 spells CASSETANYGYTF. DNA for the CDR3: TGCGCCAGCAGTGAAACAGCTAACTATGGCTACACCTTC.

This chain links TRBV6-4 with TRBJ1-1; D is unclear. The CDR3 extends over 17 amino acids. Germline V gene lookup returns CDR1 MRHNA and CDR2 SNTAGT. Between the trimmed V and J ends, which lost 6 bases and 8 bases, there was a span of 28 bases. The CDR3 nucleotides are TGTGCCAGCAGACACACGGCACGGCGGTCCGACGGCTCCGAAGCTTTCTTT. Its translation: CASRHTARRSDGSEAFF.

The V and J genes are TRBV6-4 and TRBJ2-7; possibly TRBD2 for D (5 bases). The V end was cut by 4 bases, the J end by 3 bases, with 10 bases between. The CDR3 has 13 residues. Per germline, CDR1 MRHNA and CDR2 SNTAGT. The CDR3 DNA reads TGTGCCAGCAGTGTTGCTGAGGGCTACGAGCAGTACTTC. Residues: CASSVAEGYEQYF.

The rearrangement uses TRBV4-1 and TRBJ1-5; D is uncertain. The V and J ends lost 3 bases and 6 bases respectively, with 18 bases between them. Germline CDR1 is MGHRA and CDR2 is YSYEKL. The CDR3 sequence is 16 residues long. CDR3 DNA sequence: TGCGCCAGCAGCCATGGGCTCATGGGAGGGCGTCAGCCCCAGCATTTT. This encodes CASSHGLMGGRQPQHF.

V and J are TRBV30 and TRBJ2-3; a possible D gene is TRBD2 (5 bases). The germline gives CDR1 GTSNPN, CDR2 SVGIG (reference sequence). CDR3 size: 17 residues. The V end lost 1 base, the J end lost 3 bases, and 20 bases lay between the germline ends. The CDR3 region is CAWSDKVGRGLTDTQYF. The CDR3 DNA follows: TGTGCCTGGAGTGATAAAGTGGGTCGAGGGTTGACAGATACGCAGTATTTT. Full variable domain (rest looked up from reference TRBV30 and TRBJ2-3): SQTIHQWPATLVQPVGSPLSLECTVEGTSNPNLYWYRQAAGRGLQLLFYSVGIGQISSEVPQNLSASRPQDRQFILSSKKLLLSDSGFYLCAWSDKVGRGLTDTQYFGPGTRLTVL.

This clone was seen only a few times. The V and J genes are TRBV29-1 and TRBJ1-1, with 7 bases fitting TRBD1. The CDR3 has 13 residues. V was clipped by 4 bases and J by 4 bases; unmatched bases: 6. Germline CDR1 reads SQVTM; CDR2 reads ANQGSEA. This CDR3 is CSVARPGGTEAFF. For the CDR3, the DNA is TGCAGCGTTGCTCGCCCAGGGGGCACTGAAGCTTTCTTT.

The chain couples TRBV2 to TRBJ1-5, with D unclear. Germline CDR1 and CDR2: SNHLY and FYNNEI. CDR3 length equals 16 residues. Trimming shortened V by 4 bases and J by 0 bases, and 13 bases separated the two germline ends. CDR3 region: CASSGWQRNSNQPQHF. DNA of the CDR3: TGTGCCAGCAGTGGTTGGCAGAGGAATAGCAATCAGCCCCAGCATTTT.

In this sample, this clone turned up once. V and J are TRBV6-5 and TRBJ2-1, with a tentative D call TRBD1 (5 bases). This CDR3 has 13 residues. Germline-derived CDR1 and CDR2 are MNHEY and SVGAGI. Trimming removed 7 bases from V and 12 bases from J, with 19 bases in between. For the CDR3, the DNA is TGTGCCAGCAATCCAGCGCTGTGGGGCAGGCAGTTCTTC. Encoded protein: CASNPALWGRQFF.

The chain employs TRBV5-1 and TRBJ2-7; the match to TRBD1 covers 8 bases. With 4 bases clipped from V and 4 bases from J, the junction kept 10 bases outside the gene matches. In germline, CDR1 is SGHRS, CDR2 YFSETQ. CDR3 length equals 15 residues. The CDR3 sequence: CASSPGQAPGYEQYF. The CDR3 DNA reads TGCGCCAGCAGCCCGGGACAGGCCCCTGGGTACGAGCAGTACTTC.

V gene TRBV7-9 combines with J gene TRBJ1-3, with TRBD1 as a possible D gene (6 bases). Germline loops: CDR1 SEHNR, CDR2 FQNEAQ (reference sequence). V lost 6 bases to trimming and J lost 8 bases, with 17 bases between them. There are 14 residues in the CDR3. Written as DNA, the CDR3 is TGTGCCAGCAGTCCTGACAGGAAAAGGGACACCATATATTTT. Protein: CASSPDRKRDTIYF.

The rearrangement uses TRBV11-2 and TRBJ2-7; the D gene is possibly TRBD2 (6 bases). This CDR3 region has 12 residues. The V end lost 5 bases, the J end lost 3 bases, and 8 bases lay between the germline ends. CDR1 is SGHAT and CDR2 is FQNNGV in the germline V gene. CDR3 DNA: TGTGCCAGCAGCCGTAGCGGCTACGAGCAGTACTTC. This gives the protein CASSRSGYEQYF.

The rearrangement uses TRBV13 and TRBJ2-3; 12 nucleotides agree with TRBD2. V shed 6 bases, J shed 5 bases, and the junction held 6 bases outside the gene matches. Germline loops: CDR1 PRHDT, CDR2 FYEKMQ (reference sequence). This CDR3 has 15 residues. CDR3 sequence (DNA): TGTGCCAGCAGTTCTAGCGGGGGGGTCCAAGATACGCAGTATTTT. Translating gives CASSSSGGVQDTQYF.

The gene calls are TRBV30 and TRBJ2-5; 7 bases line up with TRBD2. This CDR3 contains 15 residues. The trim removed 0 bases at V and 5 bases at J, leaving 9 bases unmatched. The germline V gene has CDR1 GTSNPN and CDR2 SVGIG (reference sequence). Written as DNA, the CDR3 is TGTGCCTGGAGTGTTGTACCCGGGGGAGGGGAGACCCAGTACTTC. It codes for CAWSVVPGGGETQYF.

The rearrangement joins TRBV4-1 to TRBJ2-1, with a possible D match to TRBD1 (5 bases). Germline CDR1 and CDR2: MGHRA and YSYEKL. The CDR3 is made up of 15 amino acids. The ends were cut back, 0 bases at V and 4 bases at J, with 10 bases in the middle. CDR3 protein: CASSQDRAGYNEQFF. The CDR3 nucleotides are TGCGCCAGCAGCCAAGATCGGGCAGGGTACAATGAGCAGTTCTTC.

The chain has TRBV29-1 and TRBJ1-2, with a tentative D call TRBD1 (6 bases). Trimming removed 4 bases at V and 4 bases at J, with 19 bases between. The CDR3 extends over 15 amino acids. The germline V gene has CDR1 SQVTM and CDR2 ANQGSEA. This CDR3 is CSVVWGEGVSYGYTF. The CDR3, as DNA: TGCAGCGTTGTCTGGGGGGAGGGGGTAAGCTATGGCTACACCTTC.

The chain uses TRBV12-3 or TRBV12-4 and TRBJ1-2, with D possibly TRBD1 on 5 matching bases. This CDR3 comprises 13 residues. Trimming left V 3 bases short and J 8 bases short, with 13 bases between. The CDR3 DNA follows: TGTGCCAGCAGTTTTACAGCAGGGTGGGGCTACACCTTC. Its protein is CASSFTAGWGYTF.

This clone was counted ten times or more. CDR3 DNA sequence: TGTGCCAGCAGTGGACTCGGGACAGCCAATAATTCACCCCTCCACTTT. Encoded protein: CASSGLGTANNSPLHF. The chain links TRBV2 to TRBJ1-6, with 7 bases lining up with TRBD1. V was pared by 4 bases and J by 5 bases, with 8 bases of the junction left unmatched. CDR3 length: 16 residues. Germline loops: CDR1 SNHLY, CDR2 FYNNEI.

In DNA form, the CDR3 reads TGCAGCGTTGAAAGGGGGGGCAACAATGAGCAGTTCTTC. Protein product: CSVERGGNNEQFF. The chain uses TRBV29-1 and TRBJ2-1; a weak D match, TRBD2 (7 bases). V gave up 2 bases and J gave up 5 bases, with 10 bases separating them. CDR1 is SQVTM and CDR2 is ANQGSEA in the germline V gene. There are 13 residues in the CDR3.

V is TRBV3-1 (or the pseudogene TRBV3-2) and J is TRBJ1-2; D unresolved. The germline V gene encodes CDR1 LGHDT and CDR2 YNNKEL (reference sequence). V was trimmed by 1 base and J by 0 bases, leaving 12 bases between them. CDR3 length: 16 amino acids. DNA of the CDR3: TGTGCCAGCAGCCAAGTCTACCCGCGAACTAACTATGGCTACACCTTC. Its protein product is CASSQVYPRTNYGYTF.

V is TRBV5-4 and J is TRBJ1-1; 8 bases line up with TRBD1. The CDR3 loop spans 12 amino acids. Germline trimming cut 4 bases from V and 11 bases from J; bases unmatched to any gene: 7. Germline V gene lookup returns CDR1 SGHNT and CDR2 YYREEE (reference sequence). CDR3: CASSRGQGLAFF. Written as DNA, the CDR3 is TGTGCCAGCAGCCGAGGACAGGGCTTGGCTTTCTTT.

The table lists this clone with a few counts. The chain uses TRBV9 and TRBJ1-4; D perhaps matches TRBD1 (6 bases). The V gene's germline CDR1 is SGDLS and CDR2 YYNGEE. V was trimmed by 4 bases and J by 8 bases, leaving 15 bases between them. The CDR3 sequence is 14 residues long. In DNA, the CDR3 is TGTGCCAGCAGCCCCTGGGACATTCAAGAAAAACTGTTTTTT. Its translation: CASSPWDIQEKLFF.

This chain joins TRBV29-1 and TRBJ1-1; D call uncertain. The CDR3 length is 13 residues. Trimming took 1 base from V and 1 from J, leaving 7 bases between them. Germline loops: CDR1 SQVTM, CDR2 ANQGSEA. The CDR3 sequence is CSVEGQANTEAFF. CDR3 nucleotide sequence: TGCAGCGTTGAAGGGCAGGCGAACACTGAAGCTTTCTTT.

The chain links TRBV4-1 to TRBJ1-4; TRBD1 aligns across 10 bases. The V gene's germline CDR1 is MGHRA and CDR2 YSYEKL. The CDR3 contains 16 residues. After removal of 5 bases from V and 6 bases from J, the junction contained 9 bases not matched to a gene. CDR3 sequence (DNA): TGCGCCAGCAGCACGCGGGACAGGGGACTCGATGAAAAACTGTTTTTT. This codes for CASSTRDRGLDEKLFF.

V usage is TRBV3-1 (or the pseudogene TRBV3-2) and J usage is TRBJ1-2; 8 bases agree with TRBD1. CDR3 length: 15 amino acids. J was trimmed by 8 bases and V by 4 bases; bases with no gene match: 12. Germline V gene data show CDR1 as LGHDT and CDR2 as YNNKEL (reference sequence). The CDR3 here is CASSPVAGGASGYTF. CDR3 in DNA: TGTGCCAGCAGCCCGGTCGCAGGGGGCGCATCCGGCTACACCTTC.

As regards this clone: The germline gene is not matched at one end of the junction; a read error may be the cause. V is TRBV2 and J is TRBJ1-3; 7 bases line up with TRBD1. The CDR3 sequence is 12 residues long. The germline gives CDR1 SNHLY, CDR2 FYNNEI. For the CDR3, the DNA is TGTGCCAGCAGCGGAGGACAGGCCAGCCACCCTTTT. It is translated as CASSGGQASHPF.

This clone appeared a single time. The CDR3 sequence is CASSDLAGELTDTQYF. DNA of the CDR3: TGTGCCAGCAGTGATCTGGCGGGGGAGCTCACAGATACGCAGTATTTT. The chain recombines TRBV25-1 with TRBJ2-3, with 7 bases lining up with TRBD2. Trimming cost V 3 bases and J 2 bases; bases outside gene matches: 8. The germline gives CDR1 MGHDK, CDR2 SYGVNS. There are 16 residues in the CDR3.

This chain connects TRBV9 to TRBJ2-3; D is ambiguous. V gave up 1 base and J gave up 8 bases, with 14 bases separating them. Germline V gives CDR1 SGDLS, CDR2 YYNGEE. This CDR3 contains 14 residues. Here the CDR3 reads CASSVIESSGTQYF. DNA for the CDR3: TGTGCCAGCAGCGTAATAGAGTCATCTGGTACGCAGTATTTT.

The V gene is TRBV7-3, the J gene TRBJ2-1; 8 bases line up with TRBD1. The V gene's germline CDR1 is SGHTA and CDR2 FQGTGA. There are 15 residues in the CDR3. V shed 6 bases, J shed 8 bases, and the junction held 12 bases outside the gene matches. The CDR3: CASSDTGQGFDEQFF. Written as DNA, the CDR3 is TGTGCCAGCAGTGATACCGGACAGGGTTTTGATGAGCAGTTCTTC.

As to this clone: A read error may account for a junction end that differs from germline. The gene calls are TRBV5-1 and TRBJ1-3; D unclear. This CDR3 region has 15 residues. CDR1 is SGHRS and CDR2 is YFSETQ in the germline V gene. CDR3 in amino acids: CASRLDGFSGNTIYF. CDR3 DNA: TGCGCCAGCAGGTTGGACGGTTTCTCTGGAAACACCATATATTTT.

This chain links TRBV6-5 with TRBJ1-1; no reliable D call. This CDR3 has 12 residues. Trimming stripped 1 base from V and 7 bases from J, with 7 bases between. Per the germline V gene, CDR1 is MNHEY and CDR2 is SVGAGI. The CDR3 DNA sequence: TGTGCCAGCAGTTACTTCGTTTTTGAAGCTTTCTTT. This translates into CASSYFVFEAFF.